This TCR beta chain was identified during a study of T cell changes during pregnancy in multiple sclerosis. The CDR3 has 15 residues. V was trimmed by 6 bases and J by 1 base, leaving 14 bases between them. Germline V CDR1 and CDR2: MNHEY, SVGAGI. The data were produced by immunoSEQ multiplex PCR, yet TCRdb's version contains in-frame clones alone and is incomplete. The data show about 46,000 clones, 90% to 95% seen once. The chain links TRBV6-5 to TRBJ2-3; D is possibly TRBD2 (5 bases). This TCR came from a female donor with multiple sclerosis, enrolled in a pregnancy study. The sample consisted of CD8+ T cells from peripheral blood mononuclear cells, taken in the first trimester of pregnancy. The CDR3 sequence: CASSFWAEGTDTQYF. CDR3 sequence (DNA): TGTGCCAGCAGCTTTTGGGCGGAGGGCACAGATACGCAGTATTTT.